This T cell receptor beta chain was obtained from a study of OX40 agonist ivuxolimab in advanced cancers. As for the study in general: Ivuxolimab was administered intravenously to patients at 0.01 to 10 mg/kg every 2 weeks.

The protocol was immunoSEQ multiplex PCR, while the TCRdb copy is restricted to in-frame clones and leaves out a portion. The sample shows almost 50,000 clones, about nine tenths of them seen only once. Germline values: CDR1 SEHNR, CDR2 FQNEAQ (reference sequence). CDR3 length equals 15 residues. V lost 2 bases, J lost 4 bases, and 14 bases lay in between. This receptor was identified in an adult with an advanced solid tumor such as melanoma, head and neck, liver or kidney cancer. The source material was CD4+ or CD8+ T cells sorted from blood, sampled in a trial of the OX40 agonist ivuxolimab. The rearrangement joins TRBV7-9 to TRBJ1-2; unclear D gene. As DNA, the CDR3 is TGTGCCAGCAGCTTAATGAGGAGCAGTCTCTATGGCTACACCTTC. Protein sequence: CASSLMRSSLYGYTF.